The 10 T cell receptor beta chains listed next were all sequenced from one sample in a study of cytomegalovirus exposure and HLA in healthy donors. The PCR employed 60 Vbeta primers together with 13 Jbeta primers. Data came from immunoSEQ multiplex PCR; TCRdb stores just in-frame clones and leaves some out. The sample includes approximately 170,000 clones, approximately 59% seen only once; the top ten take less than 3%. The sequenced material came from PBMCs. The receptors stem from a man aged 35-49 years in good health and CMV-seronegative.

This clone has a handful of counts. The chain links TRBV30 to TRBJ2-7; TRBD1 aligns across 8 bases. The CDR3 has 15 amino acids. V gave up 0 bases and J gave up 2 bases; unmatched junction bases: 6. The V gene's germline CDR1 is GTSNPN and CDR2 SVGIG (reference sequence). The CDR3 here is CAWSVPGGPTYEQYF. The CDR3 nucleotides are TGTGCCTGGAGTGTACCAGGGGGCCCTACCTACGAGCAGTACTTC.

The V call is TRBV7-9, the J call TRBJ2-1, with D perhaps TRBD2 (5 bases). CDR3 length: 13 amino acids. V lost 1 base and J lost 9, with 10 bases in between. CDR1 is SEHNR, CDR2 FQNEAQ, per germline (reference sequence). Here the CDR3 reads CASSLVTRGEQFF. CDR3 DNA: TGTGCCAGCAGCTTAGTGACACGGGGTGAGCAGTTCTTC.

This clone has just a few counts. The chain has TRBV5-6 and TRBJ1-3, with D maybe TRBD1 (5 bases). This CDR3 has 15 residues. V lost 4 bases and J lost 3, with 14 bases in between. The germline CDR1 and CDR2 sequences are SGHDT and YYEEEE. The chain's CDR3 is CASSPWGGYGNTIYF. Here the CDR3 DNA reads TGTGCCAGCAGCCCGTGGGGGGGGTATGGAAACACCATATATTTT.

This clone has more than one count but fewer than ten. V gene TRBV5-5 combines with J gene TRBJ1-5; tentative D call: TRBD1 (5 bases). Trimming removed 0 bases at V and 2 bases at J, with 9 bases between. Germline V gene sequence: CDR1 SGHKS, CDR2 YYEKEE (reference sequence). This CDR3 is 15 amino acids long. The CDR3, as DNA: TGTGCCAGCAGCTTGGAGGGGTCCCGCAATCAGCCCCAGCATTTT. Amino acids: CASSLEGSRNQPQHF.

The CDR3 bases are TGCGCCAGCAGTGAGTTAATAGACAGGGGCGGCGAGCAGTACTTC. Its protein product is CASSELIDRGGEQYF. The chain couples TRBV10-1 to TRBJ2-7; the match to TRBD1 covers 8 bases. This CDR3 is 15 amino acids long. Per germline, CDR1 WNHNN and CDR2 SYGVQD (reference sequence). V dropped 1 base and J dropped 6; count of bases not matched to a gene: 8.

This clone was seen only a few times. V and J are TRBV30 and TRBJ1-5, with a weak D call TRBD1 (6 bases). Trimming removed 3 bases from V and 3 bases from J, with 12 bases in between. Germline CDR1 GTSNPN, CDR2 SVGIG (reference sequence). CDR3 length: 14 amino acids. The CDR3 coding sequence is TGTGCCTGGAGCCCGGGACACTTCAATCAGCCCCAGCATTTT. It is translated as CAWSPGHFNQPQHF.

The CDR3 nucleotides read TGTGCCAGTAGTACCGGACTGTACGACTATTCACCCCTCCACTTT. Translation gives CASSTGLYDYSPLHF. The chain links TRBV19 to TRBJ1-6; D unresolved. The CDR3 has 15 amino acids. V was pared by 4 bases and J by 8 bases, with 15 bases between. Germline lookup yields CDR1 LNHDA and CDR2 SQIVND (reference sequence).

This chain links TRBV11-2 with TRBJ2-7; 7 bases match TRBD1. The CDR3 spans 15 residues. After removal of 3 bases from V and 4 bases from J, the junction contained 9 bases not matched to a gene. Germline CDR1 reads SGHAT; CDR2 reads FQNNGV. DNA of the CDR3: TGTGCCAGCAGCTTTCCGACGACAGGGAGATACGAGCAGTACTTC. As protein: CASSFPTTGRYEQYF.

The V and J genes are TRBV7-2 and TRBJ2-7; the match to TRBD1 covers 12 bases. The CDR3 covers 16 residues. The germline CDR1 and CDR2 sequences are SGHTA and FQGNSA. V shed 4 bases and J 6 bases; nucleotides not matched to a gene: 10. This chain's CDR3 is CASSSKGGQGAGEQYF. Here the CDR3 DNA reads TGTGCCAGCAGCTCAAAGGGGGGACAGGGGGCAGGCGAGCAGTACTTC. The variable domain in full, with the rest retrieved from reference TRBV7-2 and TRBJ2-7, is GAGVSQSPSNKVTEKGKDVELRCDPISGHTALYWYRQSLGQGLEFLIYFQGNSAPDKSGLPSDRFSAERTGGSVSTLTIQRTQQEDSAVYLCASSSKGGQGAGEQYFGPGTRLTVT.

This clone appeared once. The chain is built from TRBV6-6 and TRBJ2-3; 13 bases agree with TRBD2. Trimming at V came to 5 bases and at J to 4 bases, leaving 6 bases not matched to a gene. The germline gives CDR1 MNHNY, CDR2 SVGAGI (reference sequence). The CDR3 sequence is 16 residues long. The chain's CDR3 is CASSTGTSGDADTQYF. The CDR3 nucleotides read TGTGCCAGCAGTACCGGGACTAGCGGGGACGCAGATACGCAGTATTTT.